This T cell receptor beta chain was captured by sequencing in a study of T cell changes during pregnancy in multiple sclerosis. Profiling relied on immunoSEQ multiplex PCR, and the TCRdb table lists in-frame clones only, not all of them. The sample has more than 45,000 clones, roughly 90% seen once. V was cut by 2 bases and J by 8 bases, with 20 bases left in between. CDR3 size: 16 residues. Germline V gene data show CDR1 as SGHRS and CDR2 as YFSETQ. This sequence was found in a female donor with multiple sclerosis, enrolled in a pregnancy study. The chain carries TRBV5-1 and TRBJ2-1, with D unclear. The sample in question was CD4+ T cells from peripheral blood mononuclear cells, obtained after pregnancy. The CDR3 DNA is TGCGCCAGCAGCTTTTTCGGCCGATCTTCTACAGATGAGCAGTTCTTC. It translates to CASSFFGRSSTDEQFF.